This T cell receptor beta chain was captured by sequencing in a study of blood T cells in healthy people across ages. This CDR3 contains 12 residues. With 0 bases clipped from V and 9 bases from J, the junction kept 5 bases outside the gene matches. The V gene's germline CDR1 is GTSNPN and CDR2 SVGIG (reference sequence). Isolated PBMCs totaled at least 6 million in each sample. Alongside a J-beta primer mix, a sample-barcoded 5' primer served in a second PCR lasting about 7 to 12 cycles. A template-switch adaptor that had 12 random nucleotides put a tag on each cDNA molecule. TCRdb re-derived calls from the 5' RACE reads in MiXCR, one entry per CDR3 protein. The sample shows almost 800,000 distinct CDR3 sequences, roughly 60% of them seen only once. To note about this clonotype: Its antigen is unidentified.

Findings and limits, study-wide: Unsorted PBMC input precluded a conclusive naive versus antigen-experienced comparison. Expanded clonotype changes were possibly confounded by unknown donor CMV status.

Sequencing used blood. The sequence was collected from a young man in good health. The chain joins TRBV30 to TRBJ2-7; 7 bases match TRBD1. CDR3 residues: CAWSVLRQGQYF. The DNA for the CDR3 is TGTGCCTGGAGTGTACTTCGACAGGGGCAGTACTTC. Based on the CDR3 plus reference TRBV30 and TRBJ2-7, the full variable domain is SQTIHQWPATLVQPVGSPLSLECTVEGTSNPNLYWYRQAAGRGLQLLFYSVGIGQISSEVPQNLSASRPQDRQFILSSKKLLLSDSGFYLCAWSVLRQGQYFGPGTRLTVT.